The TCR beta chain under discussion was sequenced for a study of CD8+ T cells in alopecia areata (dated by TCRdb to the late 2010s). For context, the study as a whole: Treated patients were enrolled in an open-label pilot trial of oral tofacitinib at 5 to 10 mg twice daily for moderate-to-severe alopecia areata. Tofacitinib was administered for 6 to 18 months, and 6 months of follow-up off drug were then conducted to assess delayed response and recurrence. In both human patients and the C3H/HeJ mouse model, the study applied high-throughput TCRbeta sequencing to look at T cell clonal expansion in alopecia areata. TCRbeta CDR3 regions were amplified by immunoSEQ multiplex PCR with 35 Vbeta forward and 13 Jbeta reverse primers. On the human side, TCRbeta sequencing was run on scalp tissue and on sorted CD4+ and CD8+ peripheral blood T cells from healthy controls and from alopecia areata patients with either patchy or totalis/universalis disease. RNA was extracted with the PAXgene miRNA kit for fixed scalp, the miRNeasy kit for PBMCs, and the RNeasy kit for mouse skin. Biopsies were taken from tofacitinib-treated patients at baseline and again at 4 and 24 weeks into treatment, and several of those patients also had a later scalp biopsy. Clonality in the scalp was compared among normal scalp (n=4), patchy alopecia areata scalp (n=8), and alopecia totalis/universalis scalp (n=8). On the study overall, not on this receptor specifically: Resident alphabeta T cells in normal human skin are also sequenced, complicating scalp TCR repertoire analysis, unlike mouse skin dominated by gammadelta T cells. Shared TCR sequences between patients were less evident than in mice, which may be partly attributable to HLA diversity in the patient population. Higher clonality and more expanded CD8+ clones were observed in lesional scalp than in normal scalp, particularly in alopecia totalis/universalis, a finding suggestive of antigenic drive.

The receptor library was made with the immunoSEQ multiplex PCR assay. RNA was extracted from all samples and reverse transcribed into cDNA as template for TCR sequencing. First-strand cDNA was synthesized with SuperScript III using a 2:1 mix of oligo-dT and random hexamers. A synthetic immune receptor repertoire was used to gauge amplification bias, and whatever bias remained was removed computationally. The original methods were these. After raw reads were preprocessed to remove errors, the CDR3 was defined following IMGT conventions as running from the conserved cysteine to phenylalanine. Clonality was calculated as 1 minus Shannon entropy normalized by log2 of the number of productive unique TCRs. Scalp TCRbeta sequences were cross-referenced with sorted blood CD4 and CD8 repertoires so that the CD4 or CD8 identity of scalp clones could be inferred. Here the immuneACCESS table is served through TCRdb, limited to in-frame sequences with V and J called. Missing clones are a known gap in these copies; in checked studies unresolved V genes cover under half, and the rest lacks a known reason. V and J calls and clone size are copied from that table; D and trimming were computed from the DNA. Across this sample there are some 130,000 clones, with approximately 48% seen only once. The leading ten clones occupy approximately 18% of the sample.

Remarks on this clone: Its specific antigen is unknown. One base away there is no much larger clone; base qualities are not given.

What the time point label conveys for this sample: baseline before oral tofacitinib. Peripheral blood and lesional scalp punch biopsies were obtained from patients with alopecia areata. PBMCs were isolated by density centrifugation and stained for CD3, CD4 and CD8, and CD4+ and CD8+ T cells were sorted on a FACSAria. CDR1 SGDLS and CDR2 YYNGEE are derived from the germline V gene. The CDR3 goes from the cysteine to the phenylalanine over 12 residues. The DNA shown is the 36-base CDR3, in frame from base 1. V and J lose 0 bases and 5 bases, and a span of 3 bases separates them. Specimen: CD8+ T cells sorted from blood, collected at week 0. This TCR was recovered from a human donor with alopecia areata. Recombination linked TRBV9 to TRBJ2-1; there is no confident call for the D gene. At the DNA level, the sequence is TGTGCCAGCAGCGTAGTGAACAATGAGCAGTTCTTC. Translated, this is CASSVVNNEQFF.